The next 32 T cell receptor beta chains were all read from a single sample in a study of blood T cell repertoires in COVID-19. Assay: immunoSEQ multiplex PCR; the TCRdb copy retains only in-frame clones and omits some. The repertoire holds about 240,000 clones, with around four fifths as singletons. Sequenced input: peripheral blood. The receptors were gathered from an older woman with active or convalescent COVID-19.

This clone was counted once. The V and J genes are TRBV3-1 (or the pseudogene TRBV3-2) and TRBJ2-5, with D possibly TRBD2 on 6 matching bases. Trimming left V 1 base short and J 5 bases short, with 14 bases between. The length of the CDR3 is 15 residues. The germline V gene has CDR1 LGHDT and CDR2 YNNKEL (reference sequence). The CDR3: CASSQVRSAGETQYF. CDR3 nucleotide sequence: TGTGCCAGCAGCCAAGTGAGGTCGGCGGGGGAGACCCAGTACTTC.

The chain uses TRBV7-9 and TRBJ1-5; unclear D gene. CDR1 is SEHNR and CDR2 is FQNEAQ in the germline V gene (reference sequence). V was trimmed by 1 base and J by 7 bases, leaving 8 bases between them. This CDR3 spans 13 amino acids. CDR3 nucleotide sequence: TGTGCCAGCAGCTTAGGGCGGGGACAGCCCCAGCATTTT. As protein: CASSLGRGQPQHF.

The CDR3 DNA is TGCGCCAGCAGCCAGGGGTCTAGCGGGAGTGGTTACGAGCAGTACTTC. This encodes CASSQGSSGSGYEQYF. The rearrangement links TRBV4-1 to TRBJ2-7; TRBD2 agrees at 10 bases. Germline trimming cut 3 bases from V and 4 bases from J; bases unmatched to any gene: 9. CDR1 and CDR2 (germline): MGHRA, YSYEKL. There are 16 residues in the CDR3.

The J gene is TRBJ1-5, the V gene TRBV19, with TRBD1 matching 11 bases. Germline values: CDR1 LNHDA, CDR2 SQIVND (reference sequence). CDR3 length: 15 amino acids. V trimming: 4 bases; J trimming: 4 bases; junction bases outside the gene matches: 3. The CDR3 bases are TGTGCCAGTAGTAGGACAGGGGGCAATAATCAGCCCCAGCATTTT. Translating gives CASSRTGGNNQPQHF.

The rearrangement uses TRBV5-5 and TRBJ2-3; TRBD1 aligns across 7 bases. J lost 2 bases, V lost 4 bases, and 4 bases had no gene match. The CDR3 sequence is 14 residues long. Germline V lookup: CDR1 SGHKS, CDR2 YYEKEE (reference sequence). In DNA, the CDR3 is TGTGCCAGCAGCCAACAGGGGTTCACAGATACGCAGTATTTT. Protein: CASSQQGFTDTQYF.

The V gene is TRBV5-6, the J gene TRBJ2-3; 9 nucleotides agree with TRBD1. The CDR3 consists of 16 residues. V dropped 0 bases and J dropped 4; count of bases not matched to a gene: 6. Germline V gene sequence: CDR1 SGHDT, CDR2 YYEEEE. This CDR3 is CASSLETGGSPDTQYF. The CDR3 DNA follows: TGTGCCAGCAGCTTGGAAACAGGGGGCAGCCCAGATACGCAGTATTTT.

This clone was recorded once. The V and J genes are TRBV3-1 (or the pseudogene TRBV3-2) and TRBJ2-7, with D perhaps TRBD2 (5 bases). Germline CDR1 reads LGHDT; CDR2 reads YNNKEL (reference sequence). V was cut by 6 bases and J by 5 bases, with 11 bases left in between. CDR3 length equals 12 residues. CDR3 residues: CASSIKRDEQYV. CDR3 nucleotides: TGTGCCAGCAGTATTAAGAGGGACGAGCAGTACGTC.

This clone was picked up a small number of times. The gene calls are TRBV24-1 and TRBJ2-7; the match to TRBD1 covers 8 bases. The CDR3 sequence is 15 residues long. Germline V gene sequence: CDR1 KGHDR, CDR2 SFDVKD. Unmatched junction bases numbered 5, after V lost 5 bases and J lost 0 bases. The CDR3 sequence: CATSASQGASYEQYF. For the CDR3, the DNA is TGTGCCACCAGTGCGAGTCAGGGGGCCTCCTACGAGCAGTACTTC.

The V call is TRBV21-1, the J call TRBJ2-4; the listed D gene, TRBD2, was not tested against the DNA. TRBV21-1 is classified as a pseudogene. The CDR3 runs to 16 residues. The CDR3 DNA follows: TGTGCCAGCAGCCCACGTGTAGCCTTAGCCAAAAACATTCAGTACTTC. Amino acids: CASSPRVALAKNIQYF.

The chain carries TRBV4-1 and TRBJ1-2, with D perhaps TRBD1 (5 bases). This CDR3 region has 15 residues. Germline CDR1 MGHRA, CDR2 YSYEKL. V was shortened by 0 bases and J by 3 bases, with 11 bases between the two germline ends. Here the CDR3 reads CASSQEAGSDYGYTF. CDR3 DNA sequence: TGCGCCAGCAGCCAAGAGGCAGGGTCCGACTATGGCTACACCTTC.

The V and J genes are TRBV5-6 and TRBJ2-5; D may be TRBD2 (5 bases). Germline V gene data show CDR1 as SGHDT and CDR2 as YYEEEE. The V end lost 6 bases, the J end lost 5 bases, and 14 bases lay between the germline ends. This CDR3 spans 13 amino acids. The CDR3 nucleotides are TGTGCCAGCACCGAGGGAGTCGAGGAGACCCAGTACTTC. Protein: CASTEGVEETQYF. Complete variable domain (other parts from reference TRBV5-6 and TRBJ2-5): DAGVTQSPTHLIKTRGQQVTLRCSPKSGHDTVSWYQQALGQGPQFIFQYYEEEERQRGNFPDRFSGHQFPNYSSELNVNALLLGDSALYLCASTEGVEETQYFGPGTRLLVL.

The CDR3 spells CASSGYRAGYTF. CDR3 nucleotide sequence: TGTGCCAGCAGCGGCTACAGGGCTGGCTACACCTTC. V and J are TRBV9 and TRBJ1-2, with D perhaps matching TRBD1 (6 bases). Deletions cut 3 bases from V and 7 bases from J, with 10 bases between. Germline CDR1 is SGDLS and CDR2 is YYNGEE. The length of the CDR3 is 12 residues. Variable domain in full (rest from reference TRBV9 and TRBJ1-2): DSGVTQTPKHLITATGQRVTLRCSPRSGDLSVYWYQQSLDQGLQFLIQYYNGEERAKGNILERFSAQQFPDLHSELNLSSLELGDSALYFCASSGYRAGYTFGSGTRLTVV.

This chain joins TRBV21-1 and TRBJ2-3; the table assigns TRBD1, which was not confirmed against the DNA. TRBV21-1 is a pseudogene segment. CDR3 length: 14 amino acids. DNA of the CDR3: TGTGCCAGCAGCAGGGCAGTAAACACAGATACGCAGTATTTT. This encodes CASSRAVNTDTQYF.

This clone was recorded once. The chain joins TRBV2 to TRBJ2-2; TRBD2 matches at 7 bases. CDR1 is SNHLY and CDR2 is FYNNEI in the germline V gene. The V and J ends lost 7 bases and 6 bases, in that order; junction bases with no gene match: 5. CDR3 length: 13 amino acids. CDR3 sequence: CASKYLAAGELFF. For the CDR3, the DNA is TGTGCCAGCAAATACCTAGCGGCCGGGGAGCTGTTTTTT.

This rearrangement joins TRBV2 to TRBJ1-4; 7 bases are a match to TRBD1. The CDR3 loop spans 17 amino acids. Germline trimming cut 2 bases from V and 0 bases from J; bases unmatched to any gene: 6. Germline values: CDR1 SNHLY, CDR2 FYNNEI. CDR3 region: CASSEWGQSATNEKLFF. The CDR3 region has the DNA TGTGCCAGCAGTGAATGGGGACAGAGTGCAACTAATGAAAAACTGTTTTTT.

This clone was detected only a few times. The chain has TRBV7-9 and TRBJ2-7; a possible D gene is TRBD2 (5 bases). This CDR3 spans 13 amino acids. Between the trimmed V and J ends, which lost 1 base and 7 bases, there was a span of 11 bases. Germline V CDR1 and CDR2: SEHNR, FQNEAQ (reference sequence). DNA of the CDR3: TGTGCCAGCAGCTTAGATCCACTAGGTGAGCAGTACTTC. It is translated as CASSLDPLGEQYF.

The chain is built from TRBV29-1 and TRBJ1-1; D remains unclear. CDR1 and CDR2 from the germline V gene are SQVTM and ANQGSEA. The CDR3 sequence is 13 residues long. V was shortened by 3 bases and J by 1 base, with 9 bases between the two germline ends. CDR3 loop: CSVEADSNTEAFF. CDR3 sequence (DNA): TGCAGCGTTGAGGCAGACTCGAACACTGAAGCTTTCTTT.

The rearrangement joins TRBV18 to TRBJ2-3, with D perhaps TRBD1 (6 bases). The CDR3 is made up of 18 amino acids. Trimming stripped 6 bases from V and 0 bases from J, with 22 bases between. Germline V gives CDR1 KGHSH, CDR2 LQKENI. In DNA form, the CDR3 reads TGTGCCAGCTCCCCAACTACGACAGGCGGTGGTAGCACAGATACGCAGTATTTT. It translates to CASSPTTTGGGSTDTQYF.

The chain combines TRBV15 with TRBJ1-6; 10 nucleotides line up with TRBD1. This CDR3 is built from 16 residues. CDR1 is LNHNV, CDR2 YYDKDF, per germline (reference sequence). With V trimmed by 0 bases and J by 8 bases, 4 bases remained unmatched. CDR3 residues: CATSRETGGKDSPLHF. DNA for the CDR3: TGTGCCACCAGCAGAGAGACAGGGGGCAAAGATTCACCCCTCCACTTT.

The rearrangement links TRBV5-1 to TRBJ2-1; D not resolved. V gave up 4 bases and J gave up 5 bases, with 4 bases separating them. Germline values: CDR1 SGHRS, CDR2 YFSETQ. CDR3 size: 11 residues. In nucleotides, the CDR3 is TGCGCCAGCAGCCAGAACAATGAGCAGTTCTTC. Its translation: CASSQNNEQFF.

The chain joins TRBV18 to TRBJ2-2; no definite D call. V was cut by 1 base and J by 6 bases, with 9 bases left in between. CDR1 and CDR2 from the germline V gene are KGHSH and LQKENI. This CDR3 spans 14 amino acids. CDR3 nucleotide sequence: TGTGCCAGCTCACCACGGCAATCATCCGGGGAGCTGTTTTTT. Translation gives CASSPRQSSGELFF.

The chain links TRBV7-2 to TRBJ2-4, with D possibly TRBD1 on 6 matching bases. V shed 1 base and J shed 4 bases, with 8 bases lying between them. This CDR3 has 14 amino acids. CDR1 SGHTA and CDR2 FQGNSA come from the germline V gene. CDR3 amino acids: CASSLGTEKNIQYF. In DNA form, the CDR3 reads TGTGCCAGCAGCTTAGGGACAGAGAAAAACATTCAGTACTTC.

This clone was seen only once. This sequence joins TRBV7-9 and TRBJ2-4; 9 bases fit TRBD1. This CDR3 is 14 amino acids long. The J segment lost 8 bases and the V segment lost 5 bases, leaving 7 bases of the junction unmatched. Looked up from germline, CDR1 is SEHNR and CDR2 is FQNEAQ (reference sequence). CDR3 sequence reads: CASSLGGQGYIQYF. The CDR3 DNA is TGTGCCAGCAGCCTGGGGGGACAGGGTTACATTCAGTACTTC. Full variable domain (remainder filled in from reference TRBV7-9 and TRBJ2-4): DTGVSQNPRHKITKRGQNVTFRCDPISEHNRLYWYRQTLGQGPEFLTYFQNEAQLEKSRLLSDRFSAERPKGSFSTLEIQRTEQGDSAMYLCASSLGGQGYIQYFGAGTRLSVL.

The chain links TRBV28 to TRBJ1-4; 11 bases map to TRBD1. The CDR3 contains 14 residues. From germline, CDR1 is MDHEN and CDR2 SYDVKM. The V segment lost 7 bases and the J segment 7 bases; nucleotides outside the gene matches: 5. The CDR3 protein is CASNWGTGGEKLFF. In nucleotides, the CDR3 is TGTGCCAGCAACTGGGGGACAGGGGGTGAAAAACTGTTTTTT.

The rearrangement uses TRBV4-2 and TRBJ2-1; 8 bases fit TRBD1. This CDR3 spans 17 amino acids. The V and J ends lost 4 bases and 1 base, in that order; junction bases with no gene match: 9. Germline CDR1 reads LGHNA; CDR2 reads YNFKEQ. The CDR3 sequence is CASSPPFRGRSYNEQFF. CDR3 nucleotides: TGTGCCAGCAGCCCTCCGTTCAGGGGGCGATCCTACAATGAGCAGTTCTTC.

The CDR3 here is CASSSNQGGDTEAFF. The CDR3 nucleotides are TGTGCCAGCAGCTCTAATCAGGGTGGGGACACTGAAGCTTTCTTT. The rearrangement links TRBV7-3 to TRBJ1-1, with D possibly matching TRBD1 (5 bases). CDR1 is SGHTA and CDR2 is FQGTGA in the germline V gene. CDR3 size: 15 residues. Trimming shortened V by 4 bases and J by 3 bases, and 15 bases separated the two germline ends.

The chain joins TRBV7-2 to TRBJ2-2; 12 bases line up with TRBD2. Germline lookup yields CDR1 SGHTA and CDR2 FQGNSA. The CDR3 is made up of 18 amino acids. V lost 2 bases to trimming and J lost 2 bases; unmatched junction nucleotides: 6. The DNA for the CDR3 is TGTGCCAGCAGCTTATATCCTAGCGGGGGGGCAAACACCGGGGAGCTGTTTTTT. Its translation: CASSLYPSGGANTGELFF.

This chain joins TRBV9 and TRBJ2-3; 10 nucleotides agree with TRBD2. Germline V lookup: CDR1 SGDLS, CDR2 YYNGEE. V was pared by 4 bases and J by 5 bases, with 4 bases of the junction left unmatched. This CDR3 contains 14 residues. The CDR3 loop is CASSFGTSVDTQYF. For the CDR3, the DNA is TGTGCCAGCAGCTTCGGGACTAGCGTAGATACGCAGTATTTT.

The chain is built from TRBV28 and TRBJ2-7; 9 positions match TRBD1. J was trimmed by 1 base and V by 10 bases; bases with no gene match: 5. The CDR3 length is 13 residues. CDR1 is MDHEN and CDR2 is SYDVKM in the germline V gene. The CDR3 protein is CATRTGASYEQYF. The CDR3 nucleotides read TGTGCCACCCGGACAGGGGCATCCTACGAGCAGTACTTC.

The rearrangement uses TRBV5-4 and TRBJ2-3; a possible D gene is TRBD1 (6 bases). Germline V gene data show CDR1 as SGHNT and CDR2 as YYREEE (reference sequence). The CDR3 is 14 amino acids. V lost 2 bases and J lost 0, with 7 bases in between. The CDR3 region is CASSLQGSTDTQYF. CDR3 nucleotides: TGTGCCAGCAGCTTACAGGGAAGCACAGATACGCAGTATTTT.

The J gene is TRBJ2-7, the V gene TRBV7-3, with a possible D match to TRBD2 (7 bases). Trimming shortened V by 5 bases and J by 0 bases, and 11 bases separated the two germline ends. Germline-derived CDR1 and CDR2 are SGHTA and FQGTGA. The CDR3 has 14 residues. This CDR3 is CASSRRGGSYEQYF. The CDR3 nucleotides read TGTGCCAGCAGCCGGAGGGGGGGCTCCTACGAGCAGTACTTC.

This clone was found many times. The rearrangement joins TRBV3-1 (or the pseudogene TRBV3-2) to TRBJ2-3; TRBD1 matches 8 bases. The CDR3 totals 17 residues. The germline gives CDR1 LGHDT, CDR2 YNNKEL (reference sequence). V was clipped by 0 bases and J by 9 bases; unmatched bases: 14. CDR3 protein: CASSQDRGGQGLYTQYF. CDR3 bases: TGTGCCAGCAGCCAAGATCGGGGAGGACAGGGCTTGTACACGCAGTATTTT.